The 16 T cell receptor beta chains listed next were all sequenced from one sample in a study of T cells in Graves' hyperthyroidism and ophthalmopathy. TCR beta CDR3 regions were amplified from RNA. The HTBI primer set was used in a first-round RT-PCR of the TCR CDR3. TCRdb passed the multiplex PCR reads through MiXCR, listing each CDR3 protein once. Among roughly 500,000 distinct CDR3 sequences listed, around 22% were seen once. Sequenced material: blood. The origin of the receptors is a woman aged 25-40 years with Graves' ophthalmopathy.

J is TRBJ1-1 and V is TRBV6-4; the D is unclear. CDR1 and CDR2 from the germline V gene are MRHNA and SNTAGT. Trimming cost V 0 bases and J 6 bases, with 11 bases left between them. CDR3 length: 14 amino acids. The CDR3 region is CASSDSDGGAEAFF. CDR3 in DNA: TGTGCCAGCAGTGACTCTGACGGCGGAGCTGAAGCTTTCTTT.

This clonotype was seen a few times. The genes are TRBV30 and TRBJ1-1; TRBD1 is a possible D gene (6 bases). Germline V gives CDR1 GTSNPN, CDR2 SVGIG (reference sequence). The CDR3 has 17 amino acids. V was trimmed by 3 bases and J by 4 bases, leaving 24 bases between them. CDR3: CAWRELRTARGVTEAFF. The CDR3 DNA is TGTGCCTGGAGAGAACTTAGGACAGCTCGAGGCGTCACTGAAGCTTTCTTT. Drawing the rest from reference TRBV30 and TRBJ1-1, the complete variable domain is SQTIHQWPATLVQPVGSPLSLECTVEGTSNPNLYWYRQAAGRGLQLLFYSVGIGQISSEVPQNLSASRPQDRQFILSSKKLLLSDSGFYLCAWRELRTARGVTEAFFGQGTRLTVV.

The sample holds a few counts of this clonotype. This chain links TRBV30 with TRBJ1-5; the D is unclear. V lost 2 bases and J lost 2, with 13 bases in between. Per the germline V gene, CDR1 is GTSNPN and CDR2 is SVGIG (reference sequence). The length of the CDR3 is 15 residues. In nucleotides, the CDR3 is TGTGCCTGGAGTTTGTATCTTGAGGGCAATCAGCCCCAGCATTTT. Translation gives CAWSLYLEGNQPQHF.

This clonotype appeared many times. As DNA, the CDR3 is TGCGCCAGCAGTCTACCAAAGCACGGGACAGTGAACACTGAAGCTTTCTTT. Protein sequence: CASSLPKHGTVNTEAFF. The chain has TRBV4-1 and TRBJ1-1, with 7 bases identical to TRBD1. Germline CDR1 MGHRA, CDR2 YSYEKL. The CDR3 covers 17 residues. V shed 6 bases, J shed 0 bases, and the junction held 13 bases outside the gene matches.

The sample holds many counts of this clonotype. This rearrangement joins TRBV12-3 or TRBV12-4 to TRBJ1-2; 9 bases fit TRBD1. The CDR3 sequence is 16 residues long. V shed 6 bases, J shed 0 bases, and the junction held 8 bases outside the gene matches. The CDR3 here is CASSPGQGLANYGYTF. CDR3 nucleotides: TGTGCCAGCAGCCCGGGACAGGGACTAGCTAACTATGGCTACACCTTC.

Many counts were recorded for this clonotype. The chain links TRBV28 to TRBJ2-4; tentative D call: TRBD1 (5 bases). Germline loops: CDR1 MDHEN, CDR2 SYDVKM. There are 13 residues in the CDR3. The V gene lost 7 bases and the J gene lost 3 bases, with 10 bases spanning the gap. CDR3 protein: CASTTGLKNIQYF. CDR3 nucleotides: TGTGCCAGCACCACAGGCCTCAAAAACATTCAGTACTTC.

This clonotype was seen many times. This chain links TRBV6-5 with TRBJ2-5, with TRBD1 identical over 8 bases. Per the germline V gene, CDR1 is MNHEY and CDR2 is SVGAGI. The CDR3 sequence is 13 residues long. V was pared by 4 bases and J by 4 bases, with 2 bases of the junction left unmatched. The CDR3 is CASSSGQGETQYF. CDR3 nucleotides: TGTGCCAGCAGTTCAGGACAGGGAGAGACCCAGTACTTC.

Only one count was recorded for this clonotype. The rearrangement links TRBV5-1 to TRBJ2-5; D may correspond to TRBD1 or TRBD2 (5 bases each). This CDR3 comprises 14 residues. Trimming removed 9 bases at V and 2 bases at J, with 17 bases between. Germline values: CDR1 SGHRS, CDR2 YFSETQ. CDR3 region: CAISRGPGQETQYF. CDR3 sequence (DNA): TGCGCCATCAGTCGGGGACCGGGACAAGAGACCCAGTACTTC.

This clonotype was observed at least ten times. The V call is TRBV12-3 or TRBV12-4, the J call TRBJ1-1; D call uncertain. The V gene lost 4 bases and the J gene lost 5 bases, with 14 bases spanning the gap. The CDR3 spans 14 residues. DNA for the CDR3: TGTGCCAGCAGTTCCTCGATAGGAAGGACTGAAGCTTTCTTT. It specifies CASSSSIGRTEAFF.

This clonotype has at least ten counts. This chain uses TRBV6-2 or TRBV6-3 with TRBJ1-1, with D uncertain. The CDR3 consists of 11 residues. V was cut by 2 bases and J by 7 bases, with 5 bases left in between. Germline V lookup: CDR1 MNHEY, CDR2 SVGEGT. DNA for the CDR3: TGTGCCAGCAGTTACGCCAGTGAAGCTTTCTTT. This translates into CASSYASEAFF.

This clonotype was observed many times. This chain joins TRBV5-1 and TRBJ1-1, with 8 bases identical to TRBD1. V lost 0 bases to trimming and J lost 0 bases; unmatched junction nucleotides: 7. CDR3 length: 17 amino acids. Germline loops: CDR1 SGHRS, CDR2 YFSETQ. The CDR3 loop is CASSLDRGGRMNTEAFF. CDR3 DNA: TGCGCCAGCAGCTTGGACAGGGGGGGTCGGATGAACACTGAAGCTTTCTTT.

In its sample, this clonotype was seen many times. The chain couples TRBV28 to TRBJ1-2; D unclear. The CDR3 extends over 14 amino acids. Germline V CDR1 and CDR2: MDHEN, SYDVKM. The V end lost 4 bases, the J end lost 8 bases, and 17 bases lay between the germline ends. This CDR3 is CASSSGEGIGGYTF. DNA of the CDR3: TGTGCCAGCAGTTCGGGTGAGGGCATTGGCGGCTACACCTTC.

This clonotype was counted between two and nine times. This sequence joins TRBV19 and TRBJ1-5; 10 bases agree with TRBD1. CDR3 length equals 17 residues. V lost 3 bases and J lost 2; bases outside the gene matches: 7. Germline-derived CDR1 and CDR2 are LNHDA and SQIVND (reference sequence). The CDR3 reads CASSITGTGVGNQPQHF. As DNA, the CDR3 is TGTGCCAGTAGTATTACCGGGACAGGGGTGGGCAATCAGCCCCAGCATTTT.

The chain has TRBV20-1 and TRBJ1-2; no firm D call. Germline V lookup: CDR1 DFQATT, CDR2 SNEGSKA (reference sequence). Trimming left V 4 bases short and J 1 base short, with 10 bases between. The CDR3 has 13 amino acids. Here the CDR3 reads CSATGPYNYGYTF. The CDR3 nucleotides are TGCAGTGCTACCGGTCCTTATAACTATGGCTACACCTTC.

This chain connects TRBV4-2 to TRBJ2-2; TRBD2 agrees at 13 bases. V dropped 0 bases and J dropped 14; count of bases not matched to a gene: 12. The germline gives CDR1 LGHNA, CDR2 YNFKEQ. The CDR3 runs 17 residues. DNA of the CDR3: TGTGCCAGCAGCCAAGATACACTAGCGGGGGGGATAGGTAGTCTGTTTTTT. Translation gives CASSQDTLAGGIGSLFF.

For the CDR3, the DNA is TGTGCCAGCAGCCCCCCGCTCGGGACAGGGGGTTATGAGACCCAGTACTTC. It translates to CASSPPLGTGGYETQYF. J is TRBJ2-5 and V is TRBV11-3; TRBD1 aligns across 11 bases. The CDR3 runs 17 residues. V was pared by 5 bases and J by 5 bases, with 13 bases of the junction left unmatched. Germline V gene lookup returns CDR1 SGHNT and CDR2 YENEEA.